This record looks at one TCR beta chain sequence and its context. Sequencing used immunoSEQ multiplex PCR; TCRdb keeps in-frame clones, though not all of them. The profile shows tens of thousands of clones, 88% of them singletons. These data are taken from a study of OX40 agonist ivuxolimab in advanced cancers. The overall study: Patients received intravenous ivuxolimab every 2 weeks at 0.01 to 10 mg/kg.

This CDR3 spans 13 amino acids. V shed 6 bases and J shed 5 bases, with 10 bases lying between them. Germline V lookup: CDR1 MNHNS, CDR2 SASEGT. V gene TRBV6-1 combines with J gene TRBJ2-2; D is uncertain. Here the sequenced sample was CD4+ or CD8+ T cells sorted from blood, taken in a trial of the OX40 agonist ivuxolimab. The clonotype was recovered from an adult with an advanced solid tumor such as melanoma, head and neck, liver or kidney cancer. CDR3 amino acids: CASSPLGTGELFF. CDR3 nucleotide sequence: TGTGCCAGCAGCCCCCTAGGTACCGGGGAGCTGTTTTTT.